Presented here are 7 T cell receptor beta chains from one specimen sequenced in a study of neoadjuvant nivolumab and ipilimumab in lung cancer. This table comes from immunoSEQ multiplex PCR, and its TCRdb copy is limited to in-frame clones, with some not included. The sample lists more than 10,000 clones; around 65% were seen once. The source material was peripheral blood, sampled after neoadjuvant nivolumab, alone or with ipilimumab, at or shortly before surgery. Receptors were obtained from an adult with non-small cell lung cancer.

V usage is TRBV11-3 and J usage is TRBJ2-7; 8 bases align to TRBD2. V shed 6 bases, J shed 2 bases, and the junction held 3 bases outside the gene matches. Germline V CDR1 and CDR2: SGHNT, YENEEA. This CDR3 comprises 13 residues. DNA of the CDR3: TGTGCCAGCAGTCCGGGACTAGCCTACGAGCAGTACTTC. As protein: CASSPGLAYEQYF.

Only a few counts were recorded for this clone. CDR3 coding DNA: TGTGCCAGCAGTGAGACTTATGGCTACACCTTC. Encoded protein: CASSETYGYTF. This chain connects TRBV9 to TRBJ1-2; no clear D gene. Germline V CDR1 and CDR2: SGDLS, YYNGEE. CDR3 length: 11 amino acids. V lost 5 bases and J lost 5, with 7 bases in between.

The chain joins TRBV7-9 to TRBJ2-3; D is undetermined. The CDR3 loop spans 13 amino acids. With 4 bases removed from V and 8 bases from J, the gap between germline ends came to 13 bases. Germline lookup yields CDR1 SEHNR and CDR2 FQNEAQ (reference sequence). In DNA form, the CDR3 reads TGTGCCAGCAGCTCTGGAGTCGACCGTACGCAGTATTTT. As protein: CASSSGVDRTQYF.

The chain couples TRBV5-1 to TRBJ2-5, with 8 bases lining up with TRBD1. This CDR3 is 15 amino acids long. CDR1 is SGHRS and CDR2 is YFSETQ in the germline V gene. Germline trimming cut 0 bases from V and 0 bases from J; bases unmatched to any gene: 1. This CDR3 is CASSLGQGNQETQYF. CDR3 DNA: TGCGCCAGCAGCTTGGGACAGGGGAACCAAGAGACCCAGTACTTC.

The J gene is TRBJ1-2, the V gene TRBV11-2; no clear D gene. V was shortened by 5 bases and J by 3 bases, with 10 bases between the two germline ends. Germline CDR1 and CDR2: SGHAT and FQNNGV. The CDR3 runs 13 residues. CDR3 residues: CASSPSWDYGYTF. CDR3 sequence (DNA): TGTGCCAGCAGCCCAAGTTGGGACTATGGCTACACCTTC.

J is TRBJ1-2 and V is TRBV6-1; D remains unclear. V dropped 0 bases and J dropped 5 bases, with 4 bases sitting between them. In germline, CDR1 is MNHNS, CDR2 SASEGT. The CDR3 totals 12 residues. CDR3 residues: CASSEAEYGYTF. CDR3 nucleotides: TGTGCCAGCAGTGAAGCAGAATATGGCTACACCTTC.

The CDR3 sequence is CASSLLGSNYEQYF. CDR3 nucleotides: TGCGCCAGCAGCTTGTTGGGCAGCAACTACGAGCAGTACTTC. The chain has TRBV5-1 and TRBJ2-7; D not certain. Germline V gene sequence: CDR1 SGHRS, CDR2 YFSETQ. V lost 1 base to trimming and J lost 3 bases, with 11 bases between them. The CDR3 covers 14 residues.